This T cell receptor beta chain was sequenced during a study of blood T cell repertoires in COVID-19. The wider study: The origin of the acute and convalescent COVID-19 samples was the United States, Italy and Spain. Sources were T cells, B-cell-depleted T cells, or PBMCs; the material itself was cDNA or gDNA.

In the original analysis: Reference gene primer amplification gave nucleated cell count estimates. Some clones are missing from TCRdb's copy, which holds only in-frame ones; the method was immunoSEQ multiplex PCR. V and J calls and clone size follow that table, whereas D and trimming were derived from the DNA. Among over 300,000 clones listed, 90% were seen once. The CDR3 is 15 residues long. Looked up from germline, CDR1 is SGDLS and CDR2 is YYNGEE. V gave up 3 bases and J gave up 2 bases, with 14 bases separating them. Material: peripheral blood. The sequence was collected from a man younger than 30 with active or convalescent COVID-19. The chain employs TRBV9 and TRBJ2-5, with D perhaps matching TRBD2 (5 bases). Written as DNA, the CDR3 is TGTGCCAGCAGCGCCCTCGGAGTAGCGCAAGAGACCCAGTACTTC. This gives the protein CASSALGVAQETQYF.